These T cell receptor beta chains were read from a single sample in a study of T cell responses to AZD1222 COVID-19 vaccine. Sequencing used immunoSEQ multiplex PCR; TCRdb keeps in-frame clones, though not all of them. The sample contains 90,000 to 120,000 clones, around nine tenths of which appear only once. The sequencing used peripheral blood, collected 28 days after the second AZD1222 dose. These TCRs come from an adult who received the AZD1222 COVID-19 vaccine. Both conserved end residues are part of each CDR3. D genes are given only for firm matches. Clone size appears in some rows only: once, few, many, or a class for an expanded clone.

TRBV5-1	.	.	TRBJ2-3	TGCGCCAGCAGCTTGGAGTCAGATACGCAGTATTTT	CASSLESDTQYF
TRBV9	TRBD2	.	TRBJ2-2	TGTGCCAGCAGCTCCACGGGGGGGATCGCCGGGGAGCTGTTTTTT	CASSSTGGIAGELFF
TRBV19	.	once	TRBJ2-5	TGTGCCAGTAAAGGGGTAGGCGAGGGTAAAAAGACCCAGTACTTC	CASKGVGEGKKTQYF
TRBV6-4	.	many	TRBJ2-1	TGTGCCAGCAGCCCTATAGCGGAGGGAAGTTACAATGAGCAGTTCTTC	CASSPIAEGSYNEQFF
TRBV7-9	.	.	TRBJ2-7	TGTGCCAGCAGCTTAGCAGCGGAAGCTATCTCCTACGAGCAGTACTTC	CASSLAAEAISYEQYF
TRBV3-1/TRBV3-2	TRBD1	.	TRBJ2-7	TGTGCCAGCAGCCTTAGGACAGGGATAAGCGAGCAGTACTTC	CASSLRTGISEQYF
TRBV18	.	few	TRBJ2-7	TGTGCCAGCTCACCTTGGGAGCGGGTCTCCTACGAGCAGTACTTC	CASSPWERVSYEQYF
TRBV5-5	.	.	TRBJ2-1	TGTGCCAGCAGCTTGGCGGCGGGGTCCTACAATGAGCAGTTCTTC	CASSLAAGSYNEQFF
TRBV7-9	TRBD2	.	TRBJ2-5	TGTGCCAGCAGCTTATCCCGAACACGTGGGACTAGCGGGAGGTTTACCCAGTACTTC	CASSLSRTRGTSGRFTQYF
TRBV6-2/TRBV6-3	.	few	TRBJ2-3	TGTGCCAGCAGTTCCACGGGGGGCTGGACAGATACGCAGTATTTT	CASSSTGGWTDTQYF
TRBV18	TRBD1	.	TRBJ2-3	TGTGCCAGCTCACCAGAACAGGGGGCCACAGATACGCAGTATTTT	CASSPEQGATDTQYF
TRBV11-3	.	.	TRBJ2-1	TGTGCCAGCAGCTTAGTGGTGGGGGAGGCCTACAATGAGCAGTTCTTC	CASSLVVGEAYNEQFF
TRBV9	.	.	TRBJ2-6	TGTGCCAGCAGCGTAGGGGGGCAGCTTTCCGGGGCCAACGTCCTGACTTTC	CASSVGGQLSGANVLTF
TRBV2	TRBD1	once	TRBJ1-1	TGTGCCTCGCAGGGGGCCGGGGGTGAAGCTTTCTTT	CASQGAGGEAFF
TRBV4-3	TRBD1	once	TRBJ2-7	TGCGCCAGCAGCCAAGTCGAGACAGGGCTTATCGAGCAGTACTTC	CASSQVETGLIEQYF
TRBV5-1	.	few	TRBJ2-1	TGCGCCAGCAGCTCCCGACTAGACGAGTCGTTCTTC	CASSSRLDESFF
TRBV4-1	TRBD1	.	TRBJ2-1	TGCGCCAGCAAGATGGGCCGGACAGGGTACAATGAGCAGTTCTTC	CASKMGRTGYNEQFF
TRBV28	.	.	TRBJ1-1	TGTGCCAGCAGTTCCCAACCCTTGAACACTGAAGCTTTCTTT	CASSSQPLNTEAFF
TRBV10-2	.	.	TRBJ2-1	TGCGCCAGCCGAAACACGGCAATATACAATGAGCAGTTCTTC	CASRNTAIYNEQFF
TRBV28	TRBD1	.	TRBJ1-5	TGTGCCAGCAGTTTAGCGACAGGGTCCCTTTATCAGCCCCAGCATTTT	CASSLATGSLYQPQHF
TRBV5-4	.	once	TRBJ1-6	TGTGCCAGCAGCTCCCCAGGGGCCAATTCACCCCTCCACTTT	CASSSPGANSPLHF
TRBV20-1	.	.	TRBJ1-1	TGCAGTGCTAGAAGGGACACTGAAGCTTTCTTT	CSARRDTEAFF
TRBV5-5	.	.	TRBJ2-3	TGTGCCAGCAGCCCACCCCCTCCAGGGTCAGATACGCAGTATTTT	CASSPPPPGSDTQYF
TRBV5-1	TRBD1	.	TRBJ2-5	TGCGCCAGCAGCCAGGGACAGGCTCAAGAGACCCAGTACTTC	CASSQGQAQETQYF